This TCR beta chain is from a study of cytomegalovirus exposure and HLA in healthy donors. Study findings and constraints: Looking again later, the authors saw that most CMV-associated TCR beta chains seemed HLA-restricted.

Vbeta (60) and Jbeta (13) primers were used in the PCR. Clones were sequenced by immunoSEQ multiplex PCR, and TCRdb holds only the in-frame ones, with some missing. The sample holds around 120,000 clones, almost 85% seen once. About this clone itself: What it recognizes is unknown.

The TCR sequence derives from a boy younger than 10 in good health and CMV-seronegative. Sample: PBMCs.

The CDR3 is CASSEARPPGLLFF. The DNA for the CDR3 is TGTGCCAGCAGTGAAGCCCGGCCACCGGGTCTCCTGTTTTTT. This chain links TRBV6-1 with TRBJ1-4; D is undetermined. Germline values: CDR1 MNHNS, CDR2 SASEGT. V was cut by 0 bases and J by 14 bases, with 16 bases left in between. This CDR3 region has 14 residues.